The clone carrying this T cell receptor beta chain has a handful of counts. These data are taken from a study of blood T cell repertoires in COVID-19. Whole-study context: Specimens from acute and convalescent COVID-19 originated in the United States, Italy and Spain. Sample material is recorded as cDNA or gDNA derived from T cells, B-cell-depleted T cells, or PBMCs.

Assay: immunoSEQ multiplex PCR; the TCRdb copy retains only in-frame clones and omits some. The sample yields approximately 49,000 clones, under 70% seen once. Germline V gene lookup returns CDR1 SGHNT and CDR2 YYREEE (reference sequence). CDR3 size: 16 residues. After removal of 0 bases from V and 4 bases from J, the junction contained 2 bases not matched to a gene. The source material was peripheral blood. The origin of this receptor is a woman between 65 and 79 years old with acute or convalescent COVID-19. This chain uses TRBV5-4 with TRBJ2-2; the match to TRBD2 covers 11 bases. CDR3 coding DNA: TGTGCCAGCAGCTTGGGTGGACTAGCGGGCACCGGGGAGCTGTTTTTT. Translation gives CASSLGGLAGTGELFF.